This TCR beta chain originates from a study of response to subunit inactivated influenza vaccine. TCRdb reanalysed the RT-PCR reads using MiXCR and keeps one entry per CDR3 protein. This table has about 800,000 distinct CDR3 sequences, around 21% appearing once. On this clonotype: Its antigen is as yet unknown.

Study-wide findings and caveats: There was a suggestion from the authors that each seasonal influenza vaccination recruits few new T cells.

This TCR was sampled from a man in his forties or fifties who received an inactivated influenza vaccine. The material was PBMCs from blood, obtained 4 to 6 days after vaccination.

CDR3 in amino acids: CSAKDYGGYNEQFF. DNA for the CDR3: TGCAGTGCCAAAGACTATGGGGGATACAATGAGCAGTTCTTC. The chain employs TRBV20-1 and TRBJ2-1, with D perhaps given as TRBD1 or TRBD2 (5 bases each). Per the germline V gene, CDR1 is DFQATT and CDR2 is SNEGSKA (reference sequence). The CDR3 contains 14 residues. Trimming took 6 bases from V and 4 from J, leaving 16 bases between them.